The sequence of this T cell receptor (beta chain) was determined in a study of a mutant IDH1 vaccine in newly diagnosed glioma. As for the study in general: Of treated patients, 62.5% were men and 37.5% women, averaging around 42 years.

Regarding this clone: Its target is unknown.

Time point of the sample: week 47, end of study. Every vaccination contained 300 ug of the mutant IDH1 20-mer peptide and was paired with topical imiquimod. New WHO grade 3 or 4 astrocytomas that were IDH1-mutant and ATRX-lost had been found in donors. From germline, CDR1 is MGHRA and CDR2 YSYEKL. The CDR3 is 16 amino acids. V shed 6 bases, J shed 4 bases, and the junction held 14 bases outside the gene matches. Generated by immunoSEQ multiplex PCR, the TCRdb table keeps only in-frame clones and is missing some. The sample carries approximately 56,000 clones, around 75% recorded once. This TCR came from a man over 45 with glioma. The V gene is TRBV4-1, the J gene TRBJ1-1; 7 bases map to TRBD1. Material: PBMCs, obtained from a glioma patient whose treatment included an IDH1 peptide vaccine. The CDR3 region has the DNA TGCGCCAGCAGTCTCGACCCACAGGGGCCGATCACTGAAGCTTTCTTT. Translated, it gives CASSLDPQGPITEAFF.